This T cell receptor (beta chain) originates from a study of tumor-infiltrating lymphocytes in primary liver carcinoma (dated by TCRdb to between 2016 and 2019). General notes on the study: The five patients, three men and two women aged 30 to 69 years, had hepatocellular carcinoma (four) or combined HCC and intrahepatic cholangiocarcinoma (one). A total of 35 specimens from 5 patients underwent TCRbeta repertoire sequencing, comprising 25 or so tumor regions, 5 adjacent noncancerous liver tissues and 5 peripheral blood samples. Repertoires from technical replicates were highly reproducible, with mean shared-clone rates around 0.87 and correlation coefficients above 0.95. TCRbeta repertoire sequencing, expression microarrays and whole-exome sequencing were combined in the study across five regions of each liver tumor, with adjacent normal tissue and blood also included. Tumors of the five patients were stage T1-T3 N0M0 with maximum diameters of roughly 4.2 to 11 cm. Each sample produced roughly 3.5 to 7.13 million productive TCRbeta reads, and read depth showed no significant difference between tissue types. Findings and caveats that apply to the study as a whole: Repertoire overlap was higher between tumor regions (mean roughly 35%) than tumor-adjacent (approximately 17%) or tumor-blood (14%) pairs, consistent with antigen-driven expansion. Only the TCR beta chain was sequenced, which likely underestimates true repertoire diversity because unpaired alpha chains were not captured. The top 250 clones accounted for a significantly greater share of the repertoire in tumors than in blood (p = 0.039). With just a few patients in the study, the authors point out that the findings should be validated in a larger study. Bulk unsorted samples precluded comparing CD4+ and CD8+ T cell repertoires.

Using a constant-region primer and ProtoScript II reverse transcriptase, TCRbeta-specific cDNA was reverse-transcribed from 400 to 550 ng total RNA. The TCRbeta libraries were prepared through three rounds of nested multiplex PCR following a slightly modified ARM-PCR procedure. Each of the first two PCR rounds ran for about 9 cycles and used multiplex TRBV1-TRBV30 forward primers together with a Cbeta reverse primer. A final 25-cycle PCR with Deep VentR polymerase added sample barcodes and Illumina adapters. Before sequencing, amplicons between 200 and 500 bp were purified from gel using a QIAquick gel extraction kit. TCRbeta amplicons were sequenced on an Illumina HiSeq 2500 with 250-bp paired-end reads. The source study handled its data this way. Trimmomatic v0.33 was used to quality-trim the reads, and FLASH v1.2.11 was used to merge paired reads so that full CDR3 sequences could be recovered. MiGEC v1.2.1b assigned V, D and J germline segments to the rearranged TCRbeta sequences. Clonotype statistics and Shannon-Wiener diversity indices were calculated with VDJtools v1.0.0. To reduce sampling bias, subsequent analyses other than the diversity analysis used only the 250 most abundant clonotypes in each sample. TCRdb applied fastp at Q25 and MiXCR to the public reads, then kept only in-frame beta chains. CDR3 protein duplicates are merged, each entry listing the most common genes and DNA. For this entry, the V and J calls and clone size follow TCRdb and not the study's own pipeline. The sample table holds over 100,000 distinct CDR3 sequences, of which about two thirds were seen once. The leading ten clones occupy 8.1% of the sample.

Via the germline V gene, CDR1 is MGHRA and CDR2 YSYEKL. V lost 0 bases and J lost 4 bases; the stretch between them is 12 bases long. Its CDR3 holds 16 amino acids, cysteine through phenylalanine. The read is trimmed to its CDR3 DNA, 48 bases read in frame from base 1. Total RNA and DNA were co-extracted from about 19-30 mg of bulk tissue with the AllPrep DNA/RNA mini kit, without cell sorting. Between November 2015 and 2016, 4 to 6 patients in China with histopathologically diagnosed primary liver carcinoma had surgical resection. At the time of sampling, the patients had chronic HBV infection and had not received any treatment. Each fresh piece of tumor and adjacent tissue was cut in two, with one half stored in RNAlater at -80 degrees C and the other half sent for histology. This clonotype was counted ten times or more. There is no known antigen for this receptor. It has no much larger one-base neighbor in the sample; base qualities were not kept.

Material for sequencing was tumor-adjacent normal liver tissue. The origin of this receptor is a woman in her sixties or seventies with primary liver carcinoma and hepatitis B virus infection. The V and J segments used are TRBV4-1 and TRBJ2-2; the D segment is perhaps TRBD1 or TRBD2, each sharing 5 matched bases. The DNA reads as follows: TGCGCCAGCAGCCAAGAGAGGGGTTCGGCCACCGGGGAGCTGTTTTTT. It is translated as CASSQERGSATGELFF.